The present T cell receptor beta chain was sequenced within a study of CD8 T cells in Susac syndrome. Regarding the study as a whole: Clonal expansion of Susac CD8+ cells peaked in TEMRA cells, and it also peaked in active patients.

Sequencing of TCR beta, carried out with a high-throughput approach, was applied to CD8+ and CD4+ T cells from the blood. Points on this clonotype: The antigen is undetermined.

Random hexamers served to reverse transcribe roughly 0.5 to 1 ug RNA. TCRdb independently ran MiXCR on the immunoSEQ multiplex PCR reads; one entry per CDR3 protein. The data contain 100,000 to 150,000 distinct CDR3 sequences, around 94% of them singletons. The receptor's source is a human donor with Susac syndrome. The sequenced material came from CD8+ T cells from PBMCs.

The CDR3 nucleotides are TGTGCCAGCAGTTACTCAGGAGCGGGGGGGCTTGGTACGCAGTATTTT. Its protein is CASSYSGAGGLGTQYF. This chain joins TRBV6-5 and TRBJ2-3; 10 bases match TRBD2. V shed 0 bases, J shed 8 bases, and the junction held 8 bases outside the gene matches. Germline lookup yields CDR1 MNHEY and CDR2 SVGAGI. The CDR3 is 16 amino acids.